This T cell receptor (beta chain) was observed in a study of T cells after yellow fever vaccination. Study results and limitations: Although the secondary response was weaker, it peaked faster, at day 5 versus 15. FACS-sorted repertoires could contain abundant clonotypes contaminating from the bulk population. Once the booster was given, most primary-vaccination clones reappeared, at just under 98% for CD4 and 88% for CD8.

This clonotype was seen ten or more times. No antigen is known for it. UMIs and a universal primer site were added when TCR cDNA was made by 5'RACE template switching. TCRdb reanalysed the 5' RACE reads using MiXCR and keeps one entry per CDR3 protein. The table lists some 350,000 distinct CDR3 sequences, approximately 9% of them singletons, with roughly 18% in the top ten. The ends were cut back, 0 bases at V and 5 bases at J, with 5 bases in the middle. This CDR3 comprises 14 residues. Germline loops: CDR1 PRHDT, CDR2 FYEKMQ (reference sequence). The receptor was derived from a man in his late teens or twenties who received the YFV17D yellow fever vaccine. Sequencing used PBMCs, obtained on the day of the first yellow fever vaccination. This chain uses TRBV13 with TRBJ1-6; D gene ambiguous. This CDR3 is CASSLGQNNSPLHF. The CDR3 DNA is TGTGCCAGCAGCTTAGGACAGAATAATTCACCCCTCCACTTT.